The 28 T cell receptor beta chains below were found in one sample sequenced in a study of T cells in Graves' hyperthyroidism and ophthalmopathy. RNA transcripts provided the source from which TCR beta CDR3 regions were amplified. Using the HTBI primer set, a first-round RT-PCR was run on the TCR CDR3. MiXCR, applied by TCRdb to the multiplex PCR reads, yields one record per CDR3 protein. The sample carries approximately 710,000 distinct CDR3 sequences, about 18% recorded once. Input material: blood. Every receptor here comes from a man aged 45-65 years with Graves' hyperthyroidism.

This clonotype was seen a few times. The gene calls are TRBV30 and TRBJ2-2; D is unresolved. V gave up 3 bases and J gave up 8 bases, with 16 bases separating them. The CDR3 is made up of 14 amino acids. Per the germline V gene, CDR1 is GTSNPN and CDR2 is SVGIG (reference sequence). The CDR3 DNA is TGTGCCTGGAGGGCTATTAGCATGGGGGGGGAGCTGTTTTTT. It codes for CAWRAISMGGELFF.

This clonotype was found many times. J is TRBJ2-7 and V is TRBV2; TRBD1 is a possible D gene (6 bases). CDR1 and CDR2 from the germline V gene are SNHLY and FYNNEI. Trimming cost V 4 bases and J 3 bases, with 10 bases left between them. The CDR3 totals 13 residues. The CDR3 sequence: CASSGTGNYEQYF. For the CDR3, the DNA is TGTGCCAGCAGTGGTACAGGGAACTACGAGCAGTACTTC.

This clonotype was counted between two and nine times. This CDR3 is CASSHGQGANYGYTF. The CDR3 coding sequence is TGTGCCAGCAGCCACGGACAGGGGGCGAACTATGGCTACACCTTC. The rearrangement links TRBV7-9 to TRBJ1-2; 11 bases are a match to TRBD1. CDR3 length: 15 residues. V lost 5 bases and J lost 2; bases outside the gene matches: 4. Looked up from germline, CDR1 is SEHNR and CDR2 is FQNEAQ (reference sequence).

The rearrangement joins TRBV5-1 to TRBJ2-1; D might be TRBD1 or TRBD2, each matching 5 bases. Trimming took off 6 bases at V and 2 bases at J, with 15 bases between the two ends. From germline, CDR1 is SGHRS and CDR2 YFSETQ. The CDR3 covers 15 residues. The CDR3 here is CASKERQGTYNEQFF. The CDR3 nucleotides read TGCGCCAGCAAGGAGCGGCAGGGAACCTACAATGAGCAGTTCTTC. Based on the CDR3 plus reference TRBV5-1 and TRBJ2-1, the full variable domain is KAGVTQTPRYLIKTRGQQVTLSCSPISGHRSVSWYQQTPGQGLQFLFEYFSETQRNKGNFPGRFSGRQFSNSRSEMNVSTLELGDSALYLCASKERQGTYNEQFFGPGTRLTVL.

This clonotype was recorded many times. The rearrangement uses TRBV24-1 and TRBJ1-5; weak D call: TRBD1 (6 bases). The germline V and J ends were trimmed by 2 bases and 4 bases, with 17 bases remaining between them. Per germline, CDR1 KGHDR and CDR2 SFDVKD. The CDR3 is 17 amino acids. CDR3 sequence reads: CATSDSQIQGSNQPQHF. CDR3 bases: TGTGCCACCAGTGATTCCCAAATCCAGGGGAGTAATCAGCCCCAGCATTTT.

The CDR3 DNA reads as TGTGCCAGCAGAGGACTAGCGGGAGTTACCAAAAACATTCAGTACTTC. As protein: CASRGLAGVTKNIQYF. The chain combines TRBV6-4 with TRBJ2-4, with TRBD2 identical over 13 bases. V shed 6 bases and J 2 bases; nucleotides not matched to a gene: 4. The CDR3 consists of 16 residues. Germline V gene data show CDR1 as MRHNA and CDR2 as SNTAGT.

The table lists this clonotype with many counts. The V and J genes are TRBV5-1 and TRBJ2-4, with D possibly matching TRBD1 (6 bases). From germline, CDR1 is SGHRS and CDR2 YFSETQ. CDR3 length equals 17 residues. Between the trimmed V and J ends, which lost 4 bases and 0 bases, there was a span of 17 bases. CDR3 loop: CASSHNTGILAKNIQYF. For the CDR3, the DNA is TGCGCCAGCAGCCATAACACAGGGATACTAGCCAAAAACATTCAGTACTTC. Drawing the rest from reference TRBV5-1 and TRBJ2-4, the complete variable domain is KAGVTQTPRYLIKTRGQQVTLSCSPISGHRSVSWYQQTPGQGLQFLFEYFSETQRNKGNFPGRFSGRQFSNSRSEMNVSTLELGDSALYLCASSHNTGILAKNIQYFGAGTRLSVL.

This clonotype was found many times. The chain combines TRBV11-2 with TRBJ2-3; 7 bases align to TRBD2. With 5 bases clipped from V and 3 bases from J, the junction kept 11 bases outside the gene matches. This CDR3 spans 16 amino acids. Looked up from germline, CDR1 is SGHAT and CDR2 is FQNNGV. As DNA, the CDR3 is TGTGCCAGCAGCGGCCGGGACTACTTTTCAACAGATACGCAGTATTTT. This codes for CASSGRDYFSTDTQYF.

This clonotype came up a few times. The genes are TRBV3-1 and TRBJ2-7; D gene uncertain. Germline CDR1 is LGHDT and CDR2 is YNNKEL (reference sequence). CDR3 length: 14 amino acids. V was trimmed by 1 base and J by 6 bases, leaving 13 bases between them. The CDR3: CASSQADLLLEQYF. The CDR3 DNA reads as TGTGCCAGCAGCCAAGCGGACCTCCTACTCGAGCAGTACTTC.

The chain joins TRBV9 to TRBJ2-5, with 11 bases aligning to TRBD2. This CDR3 is built from 17 residues. V gave up 4 bases and J gave up 5 bases; unmatched junction bases: 13. Germline lookup yields CDR1 SGDLS and CDR2 YYNGEE. The CDR3: CASSRSLLAGGQETQYF. CDR3 nucleotides: TGTGCCAGCAGCCGGTCACTTTTAGCGGGAGGGCAGGAGACCCAGTACTTC.

The rearrangement joins TRBV29-1 to TRBJ2-3, with 8 nucleotides matching TRBD2. CDR1 and CDR2 from the germline V gene are SQVTM and ANQGSEA. Trimming removed 1 base from V and 1 base from J; junction bases left unmatched: 4. The CDR3 sequence is 15 residues long. The CDR3 is CSVEGSGSGTDTQYF. The CDR3 DNA reads as TGCAGCGTTGAAGGCAGCGGGAGCGGCACAGATACGCAGTATTTT.

This clonotype was counted at least ten times. The CDR3 region has the DNA TGCAGCGTTGAAGGACTAGCGGGAGGTAGAAACATTCAGTACTTC. Translation gives CSVEGLAGGRNIQYF. J is TRBJ2-4 and V is TRBV29-1; TRBD2 matches at 13 bases. The CDR3 contains 15 residues. Germline lookup yields CDR1 SQVTM and CDR2 ANQGSEA. V gave up 1 base and J gave up 6 bases; unmatched junction bases: 3. Full variable domain (rest looked up from reference TRBV29-1 and TRBJ2-4): SAVISQKPSRDICQRGTSLTIQCQVDSQVTMMFWYRQQPGQSLTLIATANQGSEATYESGFVIDKFPISRPNLTFSTLTVSNMSPEDSSIYLCSVEGLAGGRNIQYFGAGTRLSVL.

This clonotype was counted many times. The V call is TRBV10-1, the J call TRBJ2-5; tentative D call: TRBD1 (6 bases). The CDR3 contains 15 residues. The V gene lost 0 bases and the J gene lost 4 bases, with 12 bases spanning the gap. Germline assignment: CDR1 WNHNN and CDR2 SYGVQD (reference sequence). As DNA, the CDR3 is TGCGCCAGCAGTGAGTCGGGGGCCGCGAGAGAGACCCAGTACTTC. Encoded protein: CASSESGAARETQYF.

The sample holds many counts of this clonotype. Here the CDR3 DNA reads TGCAGTGCTCCCGACAGGGGGCCGGCTGGGACCGGGGAGCTGTTTTTT. This translates into CSAPDRGPAGTGELFF. The genes are TRBV20-1 and TRBJ2-2, with 10 bases matching TRBD1. Germline CDR1 is DFQATT and CDR2 is SNEGSKA (reference sequence). Unmatched junction bases numbered 11, after V lost 5 bases and J lost 5 bases. CDR3 length equals 16 residues.

This clonotype came up many times. This sequence joins TRBV2 and TRBJ2-1, with 12 bases lining up with TRBD2. The trim removed 5 bases at V and 3 bases at J, leaving 14 bases unmatched. CDR1 SNHLY and CDR2 FYNNEI come from the germline V gene. The CDR3 contains 19 residues. This CDR3 is CASSSQPSGRAVLYNEQFF. The CDR3 DNA sequence: TGTGCCAGCAGTTCTCAGCCTAGCGGGAGGGCCGTGCTCTACAATGAGCAGTTCTTC.

There are many counts of this clonotype. V and J are TRBV7-2 and TRBJ2-1; D not resolved. This CDR3 region has 18 residues. Per germline, CDR1 SGHTA and CDR2 FQGNSA. Trimming removed 1 base from V and 4 bases from J, with 20 bases in between. CDR3 protein: CASSLGLGRAVDYNEQFF. The CDR3 DNA is TGTGCCAGCAGCTTAGGGTTAGGTAGGGCAGTTGATTACAATGAGCAGTTCTTC.

This clonotype was seen many times. This chain connects TRBV18 to TRBJ2-3, with D possibly TRBD2 on 5 matching bases. The V and J ends lost 5 bases and 5 bases respectively, with 11 bases between them. There are 13 residues in the CDR3. Per germline, CDR1 KGHSH and CDR2 LQKENI. The CDR3 loop reads CASSSRLLDTQYF. CDR3 DNA sequence: TGTGCCAGCTCATCTAGACTACTAGATACGCAGTATTTT. Full variable domain (rest looked up from reference TRBV18 and TRBJ2-3): NAGVMQNPRHLVRRRGQEARLRCSPMKGHSHVYWYRQLPEEGLKFMVYLQKENIIDESGMPKERFSAEFPKEGPSILRIQQVVRGDSAAYFCASSSRLLDTQYFGPGTRLTVL.

This clonotype was recorded a few times. The J gene is TRBJ2-7, the V gene TRBV7-6, with no clear D. The CDR3 consists of 13 residues. Germline-derived CDR1 and CDR2 are SGHVS and FNYEAQ. V lost 4 bases, J lost 2 bases, and 9 bases lay in between. The CDR3 loop reads CASSSDGAYEQYF. CDR3 sequence (DNA): TGTGCCAGCAGCTCGGACGGAGCCTACGAGCAGTACTTC.

The table lists this clonotype with many counts. The chain employs TRBV14 and TRBJ2-5, with D unresolved. Germline lookup yields CDR1 SGHDN and CDR2 FVKESK. Between the trimmed V and J ends, which lost 2 bases and 2 bases, there was a span of 6 bases. The CDR3 is 13 amino acids. The CDR3 region has the DNA TGTGCCAGCAGCCAACAGATACAAGAGACCCAGTACTTC. Protein product: CASSQQIQETQYF. The whole variable domain, filled in from reference TRBV14 and TRBJ2-5, reads EAGVTQFPSHSVIEKGQTVTLRCDPISGHDNLYWYRRVMGKEIKFLLHFVKESKQDESGMPNNRFLAERTGGTYSTLKVQPAELEDSGVYFCASSQQIQETQYFGPGTRLLVL.

In this sample, this clonotype turned up many times. The chain carries TRBV7-2 and TRBJ1-5, with no clear D. Germline CDR1 and CDR2: SGHTA and FQGNSA. Trimming cost V 1 base and J 0 bases, with 10 bases left between them. This CDR3 is built from 16 residues. The CDR3 nucleotides read TGTGCCAGCAGCTTAGGAGAGCAAATTAGCAATCAGCCCCAGCATTTT. This sequence encodes CASSLGEQISNQPQHF.

Note on this clonotype: A clone one base away is much larger, so this may be a read error. The rearrangement links TRBV2 to TRBJ1-1, with D unclear. The germline V gene has CDR1 SNHLY and CDR2 FYNNEI. This CDR3 is built from 13 residues. The CDR3 DNA follows: TGTGCCAGCAGTGGTGGAGGGCGCGATGAAGCTTCCTTT. This codes for CASSGGGRDEASF.

In its sample, this clonotype was seen a few times. This chain links TRBV19 with TRBJ2-2; perhaps TRBD2 as D (5 bases). Germline CDR1 reads LNHDA; CDR2 reads SQIVND (reference sequence). Trimming pared 1 base from V and 3 bases from J, leaving 9 bases between. The CDR3 runs 15 residues. The CDR3 DNA reads as TGTGCCAGTAGTATAGCGGCGGGCTACACCGGGGAGCTGTTTTTT. As protein: CASSIAAGYTGELFF.

The chain is built from TRBV27 and TRBJ2-7; D not certain. The V gene's germline CDR1 is MNHEY and CDR2 SMNVEV (reference sequence). V dropped 1 base and J dropped 3 bases, with 10 bases sitting between them. The CDR3 has 14 residues. The DNA of the CDR3 is TGTGCCAGCAGTTTATACAGCAGAGGCTACGAGCAGTACTTC. Its protein is CASSLYSRGYEQYF.

This clonotype was detected ten times or more. The chain links TRBV28 to TRBJ1-5; TRBD1 matches 7 bases. CDR3 length: 14 amino acids. Trimming took 5 bases from V and 4 from J; bases not matched to a gene: 5. The germline CDR1 and CDR2 sequences are MDHEN and SYDVKM. The CDR3 DNA is TGTGCCAGCAGTCCGACACAGGGGAATCAGCCCCAGCATTTT. It encodes CASSPTQGNQPQHF.

This clonotype was detected many times. The rearrangement joins TRBV10-3 to TRBJ2-7; D tentatively fits TRBD1 or TRBD2 (5 bases each). The germline V and J ends were trimmed by 9 bases and 3 bases, with 18 bases remaining between them. The CDR3 runs 14 residues. CDR1 and CDR2 (germline): ENHRY, SYGVKD. CDR3 coding DNA: TGTGCCATTGAGTCCGGGACCGCAGGCTACGAGCAGTACTTC. It encodes CAIESGTAGYEQYF.

The table lists this clonotype with many counts. The rearrangement joins TRBV20-1 to TRBJ2-5; no reliable D call. V was clipped by 1 base and J by 3 bases, with 9 bases between them. This CDR3 is built from 13 residues. Germline CDR1 reads DFQATT; CDR2 reads SNEGSKA (reference sequence). The CDR3 here is CSARAAEKETQYF. In DNA, the CDR3 is TGCAGTGCTAGAGCGGCGGAAAAAGAGACCCAGTACTTC.

This clonotype was seen ten or more times. CDR3 protein: CSANQLAGVTGELFF. CDR3 bases: TGCAGTGCTAACCAACTAGCGGGAGTTACCGGGGAGCTGTTTTTT. The chain is built from TRBV20-1 and TRBJ2-2; TRBD2 matches at 11 bases. CDR1 and CDR2 (germline): DFQATT, SNEGSKA (reference sequence). Trimming took 4 bases from V and 5 from J; bases not matched to a gene: 6. The CDR3 consists of 15 residues.

DNA of the CDR3: TGCGCCAGCGGTTTTAGCGGAACTCAAGAGACCCAGTACTTC. Translating it yields CASGFSGTQETQYF. The gene calls are TRBV5-1 and TRBJ2-5; maybe TRBD2 (6 bases). Germline CDR1 reads SGHRS; CDR2 reads YFSETQ. V lost 7 bases and J lost 2, with 15 bases in between. The CDR3 contains 14 residues.